This paragraph reports one TCR beta chain. This record comes from a study of OX40 agonist ivuxolimab in advanced cancers. TCRdb keeps only in-frame clones here, not all; method: immunoSEQ multiplex PCR. The data contain 14,000 or so clones, 70% to 90% of them singletons. The CDR3 is 15 amino acids. Germline-derived CDR1 and CDR2 are GTSNPN and SVGIG (reference sequence). Source: CD4+ or CD8+ T cells sorted from blood, taken in a trial of the OX40 agonist ivuxolimab. The sequence came from an adult with an advanced solid tumor such as melanoma, head and neck, liver or kidney cancer. The V gene is TRBV30, the J gene TRBJ2-5; 9 nucleotides align to TRBD1. The DNA matches TRBJ2-7 better at its end, which makes the J call doubtful. CDR3 loop: CAWSAGTGLSYEQYF. In DNA form, the CDR3 reads TGTGCCTGGAGCGCCGGGACAGGGCTTTCCTACGAGCAGTACTTC.